This T cell receptor beta chain originates from a study of T cell repertoires in cytomegalovirus infection. The germline V gene encodes CDR1 SGHTA and CDR2 FQGNSA. The V gene lost 3 bases and the J gene lost 8 bases, with 14 bases spanning the gap. There are 14 residues in the CDR3. This clonotype was detected many times. TCRdb re-analysed the reads in MiXCR, keeping a single row per CDR3 protein. The profile covers more than 200,000 distinct CDR3 sequences, with over 8% appearing a single time and roughly 16% taken by the ten largest. The J gene is TRBJ2-1, the V gene TRBV7-2; perhaps TRBD1 as D (6 bases). The sequence came from a human donor in good health (CMV status not recorded). Some clones in this sample may be carry-over from other donors' samples. The specimen was PBMCs. The CDR3 loop is CASSLVGASYEQFF. The CDR3 region has the DNA TGTGCCAGCAGCTTGGTGGGGGCTAGCTATGAGCAGTTCTTC.